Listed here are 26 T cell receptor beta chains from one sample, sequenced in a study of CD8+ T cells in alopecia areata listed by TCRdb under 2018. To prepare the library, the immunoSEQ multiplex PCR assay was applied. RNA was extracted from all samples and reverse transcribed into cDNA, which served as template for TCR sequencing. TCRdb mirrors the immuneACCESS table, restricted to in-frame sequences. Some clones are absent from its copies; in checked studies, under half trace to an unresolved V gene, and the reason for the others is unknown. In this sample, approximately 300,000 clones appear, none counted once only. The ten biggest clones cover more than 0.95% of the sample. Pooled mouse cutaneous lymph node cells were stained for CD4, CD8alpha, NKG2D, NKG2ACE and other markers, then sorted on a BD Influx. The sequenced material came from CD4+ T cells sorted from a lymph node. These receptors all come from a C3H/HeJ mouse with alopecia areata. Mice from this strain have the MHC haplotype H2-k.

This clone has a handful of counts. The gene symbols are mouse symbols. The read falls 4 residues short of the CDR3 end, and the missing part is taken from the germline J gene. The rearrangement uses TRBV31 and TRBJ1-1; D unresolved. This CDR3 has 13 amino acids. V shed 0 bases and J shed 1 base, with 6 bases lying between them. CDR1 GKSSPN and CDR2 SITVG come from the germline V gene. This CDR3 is CAWSLSGNTEVFF. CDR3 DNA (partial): TGTGCCTGGAGTCTGTCAGGGAACACA.

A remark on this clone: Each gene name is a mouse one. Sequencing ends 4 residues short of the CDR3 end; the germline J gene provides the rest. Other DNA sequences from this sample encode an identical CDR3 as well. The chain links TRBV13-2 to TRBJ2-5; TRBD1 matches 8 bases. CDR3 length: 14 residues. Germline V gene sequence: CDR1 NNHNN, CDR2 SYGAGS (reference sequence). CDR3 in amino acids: CASGDRGREDTQYF. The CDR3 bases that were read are TGTGCCAGCGGTGACAGGGGGCGGGAAGAC.

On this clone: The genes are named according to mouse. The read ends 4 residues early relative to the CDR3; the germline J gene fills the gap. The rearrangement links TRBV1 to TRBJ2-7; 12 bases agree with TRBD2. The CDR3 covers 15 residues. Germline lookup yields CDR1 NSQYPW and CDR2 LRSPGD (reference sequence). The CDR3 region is CTCSARDWGDYEQYF. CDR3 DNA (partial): TGCACCTGCAGTGCGCGGGACTGGGGGGATTAT.

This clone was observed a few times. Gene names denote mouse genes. The DNA read from the CDR3 is TGTGCCAGCAGTACTGGGGGGGCAGCGGAC. As protein: CASSTGGAAD. In full, the CDR3 reads CASSTGGAADTQYF. This rearrangement joins TRBV13-1 to TRBJ2-5; 11 positions match TRBD2. The read is 4 residues too short to cover the CDR3 end, so that end is filled in from the germline J gene. The CDR3 loop spans 14 amino acids. CDR1 is NSHNY, CDR2 SYGAGN, per germline.

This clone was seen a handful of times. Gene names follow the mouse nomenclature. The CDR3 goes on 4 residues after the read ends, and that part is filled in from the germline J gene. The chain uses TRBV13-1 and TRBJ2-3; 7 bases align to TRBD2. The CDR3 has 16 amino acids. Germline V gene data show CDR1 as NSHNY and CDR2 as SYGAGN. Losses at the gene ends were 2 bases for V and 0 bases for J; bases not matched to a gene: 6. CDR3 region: CASSDTGAPSAETLYF. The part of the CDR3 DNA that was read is TGTGCCAGCAGTGACACTGGGGCCCCTAGTGCAGAA.

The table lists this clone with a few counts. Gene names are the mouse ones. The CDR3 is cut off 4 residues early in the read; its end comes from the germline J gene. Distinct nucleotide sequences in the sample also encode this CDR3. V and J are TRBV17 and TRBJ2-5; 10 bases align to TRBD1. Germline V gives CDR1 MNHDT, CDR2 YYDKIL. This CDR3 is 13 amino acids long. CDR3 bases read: TGTGCTAGCAGAGGGACAGGGGAAGAC. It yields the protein CASRGTGED. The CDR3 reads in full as CASRGTGEDTQYF.

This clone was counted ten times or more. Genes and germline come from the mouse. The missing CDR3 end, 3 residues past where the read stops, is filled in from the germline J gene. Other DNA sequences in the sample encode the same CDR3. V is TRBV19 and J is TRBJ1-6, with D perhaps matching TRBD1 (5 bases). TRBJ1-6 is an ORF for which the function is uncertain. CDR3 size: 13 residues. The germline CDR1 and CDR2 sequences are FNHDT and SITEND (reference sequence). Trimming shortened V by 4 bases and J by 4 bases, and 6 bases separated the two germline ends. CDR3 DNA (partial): TGTGCCAGCAGTCGACAGTATAATTCGCCC. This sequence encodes CASSRQYNSP. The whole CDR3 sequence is CASSRQYNSPLYF.

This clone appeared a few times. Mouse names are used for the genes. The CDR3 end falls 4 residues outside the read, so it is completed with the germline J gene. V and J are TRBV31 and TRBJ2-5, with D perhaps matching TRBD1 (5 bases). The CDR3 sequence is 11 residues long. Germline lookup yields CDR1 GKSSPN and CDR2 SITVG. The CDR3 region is CAWSQGDTQYF. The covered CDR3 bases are TGTGCCTGGAGTCAGGGGGAC.

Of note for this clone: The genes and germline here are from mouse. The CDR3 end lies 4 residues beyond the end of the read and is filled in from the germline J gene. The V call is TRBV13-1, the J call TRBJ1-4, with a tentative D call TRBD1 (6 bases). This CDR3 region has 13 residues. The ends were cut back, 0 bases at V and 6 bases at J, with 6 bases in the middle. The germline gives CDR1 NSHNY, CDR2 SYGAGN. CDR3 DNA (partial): TGTGCCAGCAGTGATGACAGGGACGAA. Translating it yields CASSDDRDE. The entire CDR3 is CASSDDRDERLFF.

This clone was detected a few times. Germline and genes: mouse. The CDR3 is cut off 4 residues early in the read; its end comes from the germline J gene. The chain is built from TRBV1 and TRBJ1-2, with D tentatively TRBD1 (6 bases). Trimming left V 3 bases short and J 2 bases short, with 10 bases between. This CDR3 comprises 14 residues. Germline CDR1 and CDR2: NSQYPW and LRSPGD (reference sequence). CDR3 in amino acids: CTCSATGRNSDYTF. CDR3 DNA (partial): TGCACCTGCAGTGCCACAGGGAGGAACTCC.

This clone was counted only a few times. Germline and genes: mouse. The CDR3 is CASSQAPLGGPETLYF. Incomplete CDR3 DNA: TGTGCCAGCAGCCAAGCTCCACTGGGGGGCCCAGAA. The V and J genes are TRBV5 and TRBJ2-3, with 9 positions matching TRBD2. The read stops 4 residues short of the end of the CDR3; the missing end is completed from the germline J gene. Looked up from germline, CDR1 is LGHNA and CDR2 is YNLKQL (reference sequence). V was pared by 1 base and J by 4 bases, with 6 bases of the junction left unmatched. This CDR3 contains 16 residues.

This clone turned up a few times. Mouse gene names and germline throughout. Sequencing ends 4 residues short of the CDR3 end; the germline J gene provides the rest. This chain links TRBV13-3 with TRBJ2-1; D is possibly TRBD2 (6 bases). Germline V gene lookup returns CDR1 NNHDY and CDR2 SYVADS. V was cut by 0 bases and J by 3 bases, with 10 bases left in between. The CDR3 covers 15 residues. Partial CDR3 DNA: TGTGCCAGCAGTGATGGGGGGGTCGGCTATGCT. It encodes CASSDGGVGYA. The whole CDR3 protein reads CASSDGGVGYAEQFF.

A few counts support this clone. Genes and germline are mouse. CDR3 DNA (partial): TGTGCCAGCAGTAGGGGACTTGCAAACACCGGG. Protein: CASSRGLANTG. The whole CDR3 region reads CASSRGLANTGQLYF. The chain is built from TRBV19 and TRBJ2-2; perhaps TRBD2 as D (6 bases). From the germline J gene comes the end of the CDR3, since the read stops 4 residues before it. Germline CDR1 FNHDT, CDR2 SITEND (reference sequence). The V and J ends lost 3 bases and 0 bases respectively, with 9 bases between them. CDR3 size: 15 residues.

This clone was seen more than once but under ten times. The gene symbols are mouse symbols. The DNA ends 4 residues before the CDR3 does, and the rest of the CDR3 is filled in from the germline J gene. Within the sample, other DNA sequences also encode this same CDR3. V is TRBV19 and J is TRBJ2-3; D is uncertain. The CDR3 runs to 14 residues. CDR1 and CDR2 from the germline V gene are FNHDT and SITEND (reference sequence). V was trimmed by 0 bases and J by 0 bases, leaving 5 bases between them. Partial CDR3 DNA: TGTGCCAGCAGTATAGCCACTAGTGCAGAA. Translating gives CASSIATSAE. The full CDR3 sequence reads CASSIATSAETLYF.

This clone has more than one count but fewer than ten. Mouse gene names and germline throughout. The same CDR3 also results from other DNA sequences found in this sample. CDR3 DNA (partial): TGCACCTGCAGTGCAGAGGGGAGAAACTCC. This translates into CTCSAEGRNS. The whole CDR3 is CTCSAEGRNSDYTF. The rearrangement links TRBV1 to TRBJ1-2; no clear D. The read gets to within 4 residues of the CDR3 end, and the germline J gene fills in the rest. Trimming removed 0 bases at V and 1 base at J, with 6 bases between. The V gene's germline CDR1 is NSQYPW and CDR2 LRSPGD (reference sequence). The CDR3 has 14 amino acids. The variable domain in full, with the rest retrieved from reference TRBV1 and TRBJ1-2, is VTLLEQNPRWRLVPRGQAVNLRCILKNSQYPWMSWYQQDLQKQLQWLFTLRSPGDKEVKSLPGADYLATRVTDTELRLQVANMSQGRTLYCTCSAEGRNSDYTFGSGTRLLVI.

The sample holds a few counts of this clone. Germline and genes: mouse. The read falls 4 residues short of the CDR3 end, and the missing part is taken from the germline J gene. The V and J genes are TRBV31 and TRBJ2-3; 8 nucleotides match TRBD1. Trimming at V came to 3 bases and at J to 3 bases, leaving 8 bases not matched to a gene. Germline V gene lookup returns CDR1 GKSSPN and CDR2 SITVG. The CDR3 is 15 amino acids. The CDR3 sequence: CAWSPGGARAETLYF. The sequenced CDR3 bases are TGTGCCTGGAGCCCAGGGGGCGCAAGGGCAGAA. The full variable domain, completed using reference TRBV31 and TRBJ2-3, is AQTIHQWPVAEIKAVGSPLSLGCTIKGKSSPNLYWYWQATGGTLQQLFYSITVGQVESVVQLNLSASRPKDDQFILSTEKLLLSHSGFYLCAWSPGGARAETLYFGSGTRLTVL.

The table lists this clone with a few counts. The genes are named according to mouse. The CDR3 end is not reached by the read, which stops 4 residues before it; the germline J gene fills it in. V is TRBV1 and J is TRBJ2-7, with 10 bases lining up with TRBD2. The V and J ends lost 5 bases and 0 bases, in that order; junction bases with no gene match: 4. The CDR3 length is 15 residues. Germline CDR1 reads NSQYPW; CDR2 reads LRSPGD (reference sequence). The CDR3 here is CTCSRGLGISYEQYF. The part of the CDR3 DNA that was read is TGCACCTGCAGTCGGGGACTGGGGATCTCCTAT.

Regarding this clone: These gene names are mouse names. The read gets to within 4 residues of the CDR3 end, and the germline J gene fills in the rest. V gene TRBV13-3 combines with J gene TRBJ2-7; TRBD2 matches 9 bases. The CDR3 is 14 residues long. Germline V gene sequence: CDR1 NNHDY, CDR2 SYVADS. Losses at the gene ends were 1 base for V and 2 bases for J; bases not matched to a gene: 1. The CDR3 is CASSDSGGAYEQYF. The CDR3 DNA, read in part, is TGTGCCAGCAGTGATTCTGGGGGGGCCTAT.

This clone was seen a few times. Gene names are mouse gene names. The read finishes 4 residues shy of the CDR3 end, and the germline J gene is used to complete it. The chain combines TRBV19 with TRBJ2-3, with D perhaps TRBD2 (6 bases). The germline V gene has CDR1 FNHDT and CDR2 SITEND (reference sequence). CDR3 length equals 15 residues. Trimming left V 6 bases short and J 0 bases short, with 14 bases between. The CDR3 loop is CASNSGGTSAETLYF. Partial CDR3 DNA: TGTGCCAGCAATTCGGGGGGAACTAGTGCAGAA.

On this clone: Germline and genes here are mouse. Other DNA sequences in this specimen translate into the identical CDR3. The CDR3 sequence is CASSLQGAETLYF. The CDR3 DNA, read in part, is TGTGCCAGCAGTCTACAGGGGGCAGAA. The chain carries TRBV19 and TRBJ2-3; 7 bases match TRBD1. The DNA ends 4 residues before the CDR3 does, and the rest of the CDR3 is filled in from the germline J gene. From germline, CDR1 is FNHDT and CDR2 SITEND (reference sequence). The length of the CDR3 is 13 residues. V shed 4 bases and J 3 bases; nucleotides not matched to a gene: 2.

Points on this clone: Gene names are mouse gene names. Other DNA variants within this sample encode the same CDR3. CDR3 amino acids: CTCSAPGPGQLYF. The DNA read from the CDR3 is TGCACCTGCAGTGCACCAGGGCCCGGG. This rearrangement joins TRBV1 to TRBJ2-2, with D perhaps TRBD1 (5 bases). The read ends 4 residues shy of where the CDR3 ends; the end is completed using the germline J gene. The CDR3 is 13 residues long. Germline CDR1 reads NSQYPW; CDR2 reads LRSPGD (reference sequence). The V and J ends lost 2 bases and 6 bases respectively, with 7 bases between them.

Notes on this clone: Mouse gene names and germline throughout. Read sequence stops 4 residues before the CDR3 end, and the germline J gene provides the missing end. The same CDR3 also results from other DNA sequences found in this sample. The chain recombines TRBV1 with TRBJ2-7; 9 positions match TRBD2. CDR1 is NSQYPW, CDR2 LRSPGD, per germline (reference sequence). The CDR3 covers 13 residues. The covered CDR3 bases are TGCACCTGCAGTGCTGGGGGGGCTTAT. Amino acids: CTCSAGGAY. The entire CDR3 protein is CTCSAGGAYEQYF.

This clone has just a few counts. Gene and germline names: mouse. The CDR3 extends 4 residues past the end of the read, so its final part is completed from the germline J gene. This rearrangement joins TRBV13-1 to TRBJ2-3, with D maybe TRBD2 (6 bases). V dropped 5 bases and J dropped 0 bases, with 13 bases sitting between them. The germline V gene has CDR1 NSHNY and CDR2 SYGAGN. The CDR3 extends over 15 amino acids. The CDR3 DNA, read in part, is TGTGCCAGCAGGATGGGTGGGGGTAGTGCAGAA. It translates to CASRMGGGSAE. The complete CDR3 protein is CASRMGGGSAETLYF.

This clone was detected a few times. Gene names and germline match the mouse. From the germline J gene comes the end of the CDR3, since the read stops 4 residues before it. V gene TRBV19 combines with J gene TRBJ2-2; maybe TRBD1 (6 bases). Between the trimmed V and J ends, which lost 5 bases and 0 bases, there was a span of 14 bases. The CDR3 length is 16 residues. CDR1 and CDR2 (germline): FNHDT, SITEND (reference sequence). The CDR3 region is CASSRGTKANTGQLYF. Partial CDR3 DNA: TGTGCCAGCAGCCGCGGGACAAAAGCAAACACCGGG.

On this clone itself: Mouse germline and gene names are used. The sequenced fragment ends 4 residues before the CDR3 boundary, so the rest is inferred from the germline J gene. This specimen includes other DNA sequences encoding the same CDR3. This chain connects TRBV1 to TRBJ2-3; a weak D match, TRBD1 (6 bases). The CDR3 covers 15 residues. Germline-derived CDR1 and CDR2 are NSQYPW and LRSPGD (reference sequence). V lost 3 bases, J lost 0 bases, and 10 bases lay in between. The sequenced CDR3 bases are TGCACCTGCAGTGCGTCAGGGGATAGTGCAGAA. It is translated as CTCSASGDSAE. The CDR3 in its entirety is CTCSASGDSAETLYF.

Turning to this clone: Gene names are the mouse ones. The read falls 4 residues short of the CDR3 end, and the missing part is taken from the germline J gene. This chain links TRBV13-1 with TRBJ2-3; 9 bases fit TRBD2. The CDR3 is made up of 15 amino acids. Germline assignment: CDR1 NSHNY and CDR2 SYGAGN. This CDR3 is CASSDVLGGEETLYF. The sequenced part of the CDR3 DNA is TGTGCCAGCAGTGATGTTCTGGGGGGGGAAGAA.